This T cell receptor beta chain was sequenced during a study of shared clonotypes between healthy human individuals. Study-wide results and caveats: Naive CD4 clonotypes overlapped across a handful of donors at about 5.3%. It was expected that sequencing depth would affect clonotype sharing among donors.

Between the trimmed V and J ends, which lost 3 bases and 0 bases, there was a span of 9 bases. Germline lookup yields CDR1 SGHDT and CDR2 YYEEEE. The CDR3 spans 15 residues. This clone was picked up a small number of times. The antigen is not known. The protocol was immunoSEQ multiplex PCR, while the TCRdb copy is restricted to in-frame clones and leaves out a portion. The data hold about 2.4 million clones, with roughly 93% observed a single time. This rearrangement joins TRBV5-6 to TRBJ2-2, with a weak D call TRBD2 (5 bases). The TCR was taken from a man between 18 and 29 years old in good health. Some clones in this sample may be carry-over from other donors' samples. The sample was naive CD4+ T cells from PBMCs. Regarding subset: CD45RA+ positively selected. The CDR3: CASSWLAANTGELFF. Written as DNA, the CDR3 is TGTGCCAGCAGCTGGCTAGCTGCGAACACCGGGGAGCTGTTTTTT.